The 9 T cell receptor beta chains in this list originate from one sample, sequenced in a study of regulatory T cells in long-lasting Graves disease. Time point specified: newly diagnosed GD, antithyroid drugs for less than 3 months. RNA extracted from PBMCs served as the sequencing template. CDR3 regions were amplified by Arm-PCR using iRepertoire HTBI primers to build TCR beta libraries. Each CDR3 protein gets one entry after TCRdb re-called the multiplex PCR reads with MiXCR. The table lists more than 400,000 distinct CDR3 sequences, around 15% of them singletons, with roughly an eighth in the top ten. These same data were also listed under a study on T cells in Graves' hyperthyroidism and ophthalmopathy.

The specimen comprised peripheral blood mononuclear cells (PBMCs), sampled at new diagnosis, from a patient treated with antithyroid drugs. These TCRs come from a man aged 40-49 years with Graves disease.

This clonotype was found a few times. The CDR3 DNA is TGTGCCAGCAGTAGGCAGCGGGGTTCCTACGAGCAGTACTTC. It specifies CASSRQRGSYEQYF. The chain carries TRBV6-1 and TRBJ2-7; 7 bases map to TRBD2. CDR1 is MNHNS, CDR2 SASEGT, per germline. Unmatched junction bases numbered 5, after V lost 5 bases and J lost 1 base. The CDR3 loop spans 14 amino acids.

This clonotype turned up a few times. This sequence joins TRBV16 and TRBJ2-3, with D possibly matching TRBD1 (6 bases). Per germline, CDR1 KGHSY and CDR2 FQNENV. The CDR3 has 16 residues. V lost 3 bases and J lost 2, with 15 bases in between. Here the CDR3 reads CASSHFEQGYTDTQYF. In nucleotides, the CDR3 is TGTGCCAGCAGCCACTTTGAACAGGGCTACACAGATACGCAGTATTTT.

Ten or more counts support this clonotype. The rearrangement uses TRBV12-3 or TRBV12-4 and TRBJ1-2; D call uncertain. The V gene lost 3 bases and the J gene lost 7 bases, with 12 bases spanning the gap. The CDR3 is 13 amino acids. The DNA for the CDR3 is TGTGCCAGCAGTTTTAAAGGGTCCGCTGGCTACACCTTC. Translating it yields CASSFKGSAGYTF.

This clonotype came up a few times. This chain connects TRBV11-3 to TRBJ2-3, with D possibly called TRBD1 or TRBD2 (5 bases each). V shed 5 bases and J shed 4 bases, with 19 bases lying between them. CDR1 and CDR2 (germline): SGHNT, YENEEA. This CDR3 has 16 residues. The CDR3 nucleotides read TGTGCCAGCAGCAACCCCGGGACGGACATTTCAGATACGCAGTATTTT. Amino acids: CASSNPGTDISDTQYF.

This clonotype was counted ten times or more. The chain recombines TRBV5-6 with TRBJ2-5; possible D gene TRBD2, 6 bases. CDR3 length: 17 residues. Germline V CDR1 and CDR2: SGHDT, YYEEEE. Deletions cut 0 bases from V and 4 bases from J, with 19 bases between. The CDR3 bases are TGTGCCAGCAGCTTGGCCGGGTCGGGAGTGATGGGAGAGACCCAGTACTTC. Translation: CASSLAGSGVMGETQYF.

The CDR3 DNA reads as TGTGCCAGCAGCACCTTCGTGGAGGGCCCATCATACACCTTC. Residues: CASSTFVEGPSYTF. The chain is built from TRBV7-9 and TRBJ1-2; no firm D call. Germline loops: CDR1 SEHNR, CDR2 FQNEAQ (reference sequence). Trimming pared 5 bases from V and 11 bases from J, leaving 21 bases between. CDR3 length: 14 residues. The entire variable domain, with the rest obtained from reference TRBV7-9 and TRBJ1-2, is as follows: DTGVSQNPRHKITKRGQNVTFRCDPISEHNRLYWYRQTLGQGPEFLTYFQNEAQLEKSRLLSDRFSAERPKGSFSTLEIQRTEQGDSAMYLCASSTFVEGPSYTFGSGTRLTVV.

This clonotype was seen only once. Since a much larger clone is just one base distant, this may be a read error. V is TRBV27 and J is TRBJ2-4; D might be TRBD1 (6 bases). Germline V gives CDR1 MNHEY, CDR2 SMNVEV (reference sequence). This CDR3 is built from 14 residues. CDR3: CASSRGFAKIIQYF. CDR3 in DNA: TGTGCCAGCAGCAGGGGTTTTGCCAAAATCATTCAGTACTTC.

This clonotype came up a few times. CDR3 amino acids: CASSLAHLSYNEQFF. The CDR3 DNA sequence: TGTGCCAGCAGCTTAGCGCACCTTTCCTACAATGAGCAGTTCTTC. The chain links TRBV7-2 to TRBJ2-1; D remains ambiguous. CDR1 SGHTA and CDR2 FQGNSA come from the germline V gene. Trimming stripped 0 bases from V and 1 base from J, with 7 bases between. This CDR3 region has 15 residues.

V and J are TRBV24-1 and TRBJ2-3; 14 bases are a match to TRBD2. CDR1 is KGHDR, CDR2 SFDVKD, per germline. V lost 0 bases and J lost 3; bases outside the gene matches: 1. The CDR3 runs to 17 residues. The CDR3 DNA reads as TGTGCCACCAGTGATTTGGGGACTAGCGGGAGAACAGATACGCAGTATTTT. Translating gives CATSDLGTSGRTDTQYF.